The source of this T cell receptor (beta chain) is a study of early T cells in non-severe SARS-CoV-2 infection. The overall study: Sequenced bulk RNA came from whole blood that was unsorted, and chains were unpaired. Points from the study as a whole: Lookups in VDJdb leaned toward anti-spike CD8 responses and missed private and CD4 specificities.

This clonotype was recorded many times. Antigen specificity is unknown. Unique molecular identifier tags were affixed to discrete cDNA molecules. TCRdb independently ran MiXCR on the 5' RACE reads; one entry per CDR3 protein. Among 25,000 to 35,000 distinct CDR3 sequences listed, approximately 6.3% were seen once. Germline lookup yields CDR1 DFQATT and CDR2 SNEGSKA (reference sequence). CDR3 length: 16 amino acids. With 3 bases removed from V and 5 bases from J, the gap between germline ends came to 22 bases. The rearrangement uses TRBV20-1 and TRBJ2-5, with D perhaps matching TRBD2 (6 bases). The clonotype originates from an adult who was a healthcare worker with PCR-confirmed SARS-CoV-2 infection or an uninfected control (not recorded which). Specimen: whole blood. The CDR3 is CSASYSGTYKGETQYF. CDR3 coding DNA: TGCAGTGCTAGCTACTCCGGGACTTACAAAGGGGAGACCCAGTACTTC.